Following are 30 T cell receptor beta chains from one sample sequenced in a study of blood T cell repertoires in COVID-19. Profiled with immunoSEQ multiplex PCR; TCRdb holds only in-frame clones, not every one. Counted here are around 180,000 clones, around 72% occurring once; the ten biggest clones make up around 3%. The sequenced material came from peripheral blood. These receptors came from a woman older than 75 with acute or convalescent COVID-19.

The chain combines TRBV29-1 with TRBJ2-7; weak D call: TRBD2 (5 bases). Germline loops: CDR1 SQVTM, CDR2 ANQGSEA. V lost 4 bases to trimming and J lost 0 bases, with 13 bases between them. This CDR3 has 14 residues. The CDR3 region is CSVVVGLSSYEQYF. As DNA, the CDR3 is TGCAGCGTTGTAGTCGGACTCAGCTCCTACGAGCAGTACTTC.

The gene calls are TRBV28 and TRBJ1-5; D unclear. Germline V gene data show CDR1 as MDHEN and CDR2 as SYDVKM. The CDR3 is made up of 13 amino acids. V was trimmed by 2 bases and J by 4 bases, leaving 6 bases between them. The CDR3 bases are TGTGCCAGCAGTTTAATAGTTAATCAGCCCCAGCATTTT. The encoded protein is CASSLIVNQPQHF.

The chain has TRBV28 and TRBJ1-1; the match to TRBD1 covers 7 bases. CDR1 is MDHEN, CDR2 SYDVKM, per germline. The CDR3 is 13 residues long. V trimming: 6 bases; J trimming: 3 bases; junction bases outside the gene matches: 4. CDR3 sequence: CASRTGQDTEAFF. CDR3 sequence (DNA): TGTGCCAGCAGGACCGGACAGGACACTGAAGCTTTCTTT.

The chain uses TRBV11-2 and TRBJ2-1; TRBD2 matches 10 bases. Germline V gene data show CDR1 as SGHAT and CDR2 as FQNNGV. There are 17 residues in the CDR3. Trimming took 1 base from V and 1 from J; bases not matched to a gene: 4. The CDR3 DNA is TGTGCCAGCAGCTTAGGTCCGGGACTAGCGTCCTACAATGAGCAGTTCTTC. Amino acids: CASSLGPGLASYNEQFF.

The V gene is TRBV5-4, the J gene TRBJ2-1; no firm D call. The CDR3 sequence is 16 residues long. Germline V gene sequence: CDR1 SGHNT, CDR2 YYREEE (reference sequence). The V gene lost 4 bases and the J gene lost 7 bases, with 21 bases spanning the gap. CDR3 in DNA: TGTGCCAGCAGCCATCACTCCCGAGGAGACCGAAATGAGCAGTTCTTC. This sequence encodes CASSHHSRGDRNEQFF.

The chain links TRBV5-4 to TRBJ1-2, with 9 positions matching TRBD1. V lost 4 bases to trimming and J lost 4 bases; unmatched junction nucleotides: 5. Germline V gene lookup returns CDR1 SGHNT and CDR2 YYREEE (reference sequence). This CDR3 contains 14 residues. CDR3 in DNA: TGTGCCAGCAGCCGTAGACAGGGGGGCTATGGCTACACCTTC. This sequence encodes CASSRRQGGYGYTF.

V and J are TRBV6-5 and TRBJ1-5; 9 bases map to TRBD1. J lost 7 bases, V lost 5 bases, and 6 bases had no gene match. The CDR3 is 14 residues long. From germline, CDR1 is MNHEY and CDR2 SVGAGI. CDR3 in amino acids: CASSRRQGGQPQHF. The CDR3, as DNA: TGTGCCAGCAGTCGACGACAGGGGGGACAGCCCCAGCATTTT.

The chain employs TRBV15 and TRBJ2-3, with D tentatively TRBD1 (6 bases). The CDR3 totals 15 residues. Germline V CDR1 and CDR2: LNHNV, YYDKDF (reference sequence). V lost 5 bases, J lost 4 bases, and 16 bases lay in between. The CDR3 reads CATSESTYRADTQYF. The CDR3 nucleotides read TGTGCCACCAGCGAGAGCACCTACAGGGCAGATACGCAGTATTTT. The variable domain in full, with the rest retrieved from reference TRBV15 and TRBJ2-3, is DAMVIQNPRYQVTQFGKPVTLSCSQTLNHNVMYWYQQKSSQAPKLLFHYYDKDFNNEADTPDNFQSRRPNTSFCFLDIRSPGLGDTAMYLCATSESTYRADTQYFGPGTRLTVL.

This clone was seen only once. The rearrangement joins TRBV5-1 to TRBJ1-6, with D hard to call. Germline V gene data show CDR1 as SGHRS and CDR2 as YFSETQ. V dropped 0 bases and J dropped 9 bases, with 13 bases sitting between them. CDR3 size: 15 residues. In DNA form, the CDR3 reads TGCGCCAGCAGCTTGGCCATCGGAGGGAGTTCACCCCTCCACTTT. Translating gives CASSLAIGGSSPLHF. Based on the CDR3 plus reference TRBV5-1 and TRBJ1-6, the full variable domain is KAGVTQTPRYLIKTRGQQVTLSCSPISGHRSVSWYQQTPGQGLQFLFEYFSETQRNKGNFPGRFSGRQFSNSRSEMNVSTLELGDSALYLCASSLAIGGSSPLHFGNGTRLTVT.

In regard to this clone: The junction and the germline gene differ at one end; a read error may be behind it. This rearrangement joins TRBV6-1 to TRBJ2-7, with a tentative D call TRBD2 (5 bases). Germline CDR1 reads MNHNS; CDR2 reads SASEGT. The CDR3 has 15 amino acids. The CDR3 reads CASSQARGFSYEQYF. The CDR3 DNA follows: TGTGCCAGCAGTCAAGCCCGCGGGTTCTCCTACGAGCAGTACTTC.

This clone has more than one count but fewer than ten. V is TRBV2 and J is TRBJ2-5; 8 nucleotides line up with TRBD1. The CDR3 covers 14 residues. Germline V gives CDR1 SNHLY, CDR2 FYNNEI. Trimming cost V 7 bases and J 0 bases; bases outside gene matches: 4. The CDR3 loop reads CASKGDRYQETQYF. Written as DNA, the CDR3 is TGTGCCAGCAAGGGGGACAGGTACCAAGAGACCCAGTACTTC.

Comments on this clone: The same CDR3 is also encoded by other DNA sequences in this sample. V and J are TRBV28 and TRBJ2-7, with a tentative D call TRBD2 (5 bases). The germline V gene encodes CDR1 MDHEN and CDR2 SYDVKM. This CDR3 has 14 amino acids. V dropped 3 bases and J dropped 0 bases, with 9 bases sitting between them. CDR3 DNA sequence: TGTGCCAGCAGTTTGGAAGGGAGCTCCTACGAGCAGTACTTC. Its protein is CASSLEGSSYEQYF. The variable domain in full, completed from reference TRBV28 and TRBJ2-7, reads DVKVTQSSRYLVKRTGEKVFLECVQDMDHENMFWYRQDPGLGLRLIYFSYDVKMKEKGDIPEGYSVSREKKERFSLILESASTNQTSMYLCASSLEGSSYEQYFGPGTRLTVT.

The gene calls are TRBV28 and TRBJ1-3, with 10 nucleotides matching TRBD1. Per the germline V gene, CDR1 is MDHEN and CDR2 is SYDVKM. The CDR3 is made up of 16 amino acids. Unmatched junction bases numbered 5, after V lost 4 bases and J lost 2 bases. The CDR3, as DNA: TGTGCCAGCAGTTCGGGACAGGGGATCGCTGGAAACACCATATATTTT. This sequence encodes CASSSGQGIAGNTIYF.

This chain uses TRBV5-1 with TRBJ2-5; the D gene is possibly TRBD2 (6 bases). Germline V lookup: CDR1 SGHRS, CDR2 YFSETQ. The length of the CDR3 is 14 residues. Trimming took off 4 bases at V and 5 bases at J, with 15 bases between the two ends. The CDR3 bases are TGCGCCAGCAGCCAGGAGGGTCTTGGGGAGACCCAGTACTTC. Translation: CASSQEGLGETQYF.

The J gene is TRBJ1-4, the V gene TRBV6-5; no clear D gene. The germline gives CDR1 MNHEY, CDR2 SVGAGI. This CDR3 contains 15 residues. With 6 bases removed from V and 0 bases from J, the gap between germline ends came to 11 bases. Here the CDR3 DNA reads TGTGCCAGCAGACGCCGGGGTGCAACTAATGAAAAACTGTTTTTT. Translating gives CASRRRGATNEKLFF.

This clone has just a few counts. The rearrangement joins TRBV5-1 to TRBJ1-5; the match to TRBD1 covers 7 bases. J lost 4 bases, V lost 4 bases, and 5 bases had no gene match. CDR3 length equals 14 residues. Germline loops: CDR1 SGHRS, CDR2 YFSETQ. Here the CDR3 reads CASSAGTVNQPQHF. In DNA form, the CDR3 reads TGCGCCAGCAGCGCTGGGACAGTTAATCAGCCCCAGCATTTT.

The CDR3 is CASSPPLQDINEKLFF. The CDR3 region has the DNA TGTGCCAGCTCACCACCCCTACAGGACATTAATGAAAAACTGTTTTTT. V and J are TRBV18 and TRBJ1-4; perhaps TRBD1 as D (5 bases). Trimming left V 0 bases short and J 4 bases short, with 12 bases between. Germline V gene data show CDR1 as KGHSH and CDR2 as LQKENI. The CDR3 is made up of 16 amino acids.

This chain links TRBV7-2 with TRBJ1-2; 8 bases fit TRBD1. CDR1 is SGHTA, CDR2 FQGNSA, per germline. The CDR3 is 13 residues long. The V segment lost 5 bases and the J segment 8 bases; nucleotides outside the gene matches: 7. This CDR3 is CASSPWTGSGYTF. CDR3 DNA sequence: TGTGCCAGCAGCCCATGGACAGGGAGCGGCTACACCTTC.

The rearrangement links TRBV24-1 to TRBJ1-1; D not certain. The V gene's germline CDR1 is KGHDR and CDR2 SFDVKD. Trimming pared 2 bases from V and 1 base from J, leaving 10 bases between. The CDR3 length is 15 residues. The CDR3 is CATSDSASTNTEAFF. The CDR3 DNA reads TGTGCCACCAGTGATTCCGCGTCCACGAACACTGAAGCTTTCTTT.

The chain uses TRBV2 and TRBJ2-7, with 7 bases fitting TRBD1. Germline CDR1 is SNHLY and CDR2 is FYNNEI. CDR3 size: 11 residues. V gave up 8 bases and J gave up 4 bases; unmatched junction bases: 2. The CDR3 nucleotides read TGTGCCAGCCAGGGGGAGTACGAGCAGTACTTC. Amino acid sequence: CASQGEYEQYF.

J is TRBJ2-1 and V is TRBV24-1, with 12 positions matching TRBD1. Losses at the gene ends were 5 bases for V and 9 bases for J; bases not matched to a gene: 13. Germline V CDR1 and CDR2: KGHDR, SFDVKD. The CDR3 runs to 17 residues. Written as DNA, the CDR3 is TGTGCCACCAGTGGCAGAACTTGGGACAGGGGGCACAGTGAGCAGTTCTTC. Protein product: CATSGRTWDRGHSEQFF.

In its sample, this clone was seen a few times. This chain uses TRBV5-1 with TRBJ1-4; 8 bases are a match to TRBD1. V was clipped by 4 bases and J by 7 bases; unmatched bases: 9. The V gene's germline CDR1 is SGHRS and CDR2 YFSETQ. The CDR3 has 15 residues. DNA for the CDR3: TGCGCCAGCAGCCCCGGACAGGGAAGTCCTGAAAAACTGTTTTTT. Its translation: CASSPGQGSPEKLFF.

This clone showed up just a few times. The chain couples TRBV24-1 to TRBJ1-5, with a weak D call TRBD1 (6 bases). The V gene's germline CDR1 is KGHDR and CDR2 SFDVKD. The CDR3 runs 14 residues. V lost 9 bases, J lost 2 bases, and 13 bases lay in between. DNA for the CDR3: TGTGCCACCTCCCTTCCAGGGGGCAATCAGCCCCAGCATTTT. Encoded protein: CATSLPGGNQPQHF.

This clone was seen a handful of times. The CDR3 DNA follows: TGTGCCTGGGCACAGAACACTGAAGCTTTCTTT. Translation gives CAWAQNTEAFF. The chain has TRBV30 and TRBJ1-1; D gene unclear. Germline V gene sequence: CDR1 GTSNPN, CDR2 SVGIG (reference sequence). V was shortened by 5 bases and J by 1 base, with 5 bases between the two germline ends. This CDR3 has 11 amino acids.

The chain uses TRBV6-5 and TRBJ2-2; D might be TRBD1 (5 bases). The V gene's germline CDR1 is MNHEY and CDR2 SVGAGI. V lost 2 bases and J 0 bases, leaving 7 bases between the germline ends. The CDR3 length is 15 residues. The CDR3 loop reads CASSYTGANTGELFF. The CDR3 coding sequence is TGTGCCAGCAGTTACACAGGAGCGAACACCGGGGAGCTGTTTTTT.

In this sample, this clone turned up a few times. This sequence joins TRBV7-2 and TRBJ2-2, with D maybe TRBD1 (6 bases). CDR1 and CDR2 from the germline V gene are SGHTA and FQGNSA. Trimming removed 11 bases at V and 6 bases at J, with 16 bases between. This CDR3 contains 13 residues. The CDR3 here is CALRLGAPGELFF. The CDR3 DNA reads TGTGCCCTTCGATTGGGGGCCCCCGGGGAGCTGTTTTTT.

The gene calls are TRBV7-2 and TRBJ1-6; D is unclear. The CDR3 has 16 amino acids. CDR1 is SGHTA, CDR2 FQGNSA, per germline. V lost 1 base to trimming and J lost 5 bases, with 12 bases between them. The DNA for the CDR3 is TGTGCCAGCAGCTTAGGTGGAGGCTATAATAATTCACCCCTCCACTTT. Translation gives CASSLGGGYNNSPLHF.

The V call is TRBV5-1, the J call TRBJ2-1; 13 nucleotides align to TRBD2. The J segment lost 7 bases and the V segment lost 3 bases, leaving 10 bases of the junction unmatched. Per the germline V gene, CDR1 is SGHRS and CDR2 is YFSETQ. This CDR3 is 17 amino acids long. CDR3 sequence: CASSSNPRLAGGNEQFF. Written as DNA, the CDR3 is TGCGCCAGCAGCTCTAACCCCAGACTAGCGGGAGGAAATGAGCAGTTCTTC.

V gene TRBV4-1 combines with J gene TRBJ2-3, with TRBD2 matching over 7 bases. Germline V gene data show CDR1 as MGHRA and CDR2 as YSYEKL. Trimming at V came to 5 bases and at J to 7 bases, leaving 12 bases not matched to a gene. The length of the CDR3 is 15 residues. The CDR3 loop is CASSGLVVGVNTQYF. The CDR3 region has the DNA TGCGCCAGCAGCGGACTAGTGGTGGGGGTGAATACGCAGTATTTT.

The rearrangement uses TRBV4-1 and TRBJ2-7; D remains ambiguous. The CDR3 is 18 residues long. The ends were cut back, 0 bases at V and 7 bases at J, with 25 bases in the middle. Germline V gene sequence: CDR1 MGHRA, CDR2 YSYEKL. The CDR3 coding sequence is TGCGCCAGCAGCCAAGATCTCCCGGCGACTTATATGCCTAGGGAGCAGTACTTC. It codes for CASSQDLPATYMPREQYF.